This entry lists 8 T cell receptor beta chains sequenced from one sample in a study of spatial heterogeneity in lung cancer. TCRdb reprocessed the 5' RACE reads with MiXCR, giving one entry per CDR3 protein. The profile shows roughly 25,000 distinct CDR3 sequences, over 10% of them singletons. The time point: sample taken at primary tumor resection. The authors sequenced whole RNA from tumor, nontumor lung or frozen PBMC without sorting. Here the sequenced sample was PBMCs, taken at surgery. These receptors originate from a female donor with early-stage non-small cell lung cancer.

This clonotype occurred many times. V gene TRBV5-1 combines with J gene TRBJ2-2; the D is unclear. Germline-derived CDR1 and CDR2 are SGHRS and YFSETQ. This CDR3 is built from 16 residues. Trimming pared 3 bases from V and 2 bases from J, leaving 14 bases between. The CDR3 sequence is CASSWVLGTNTGELFF. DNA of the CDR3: TGCGCCAGCAGCTGGGTTTTGGGCACTAACACCGGGGAGCTGTTTTTT.

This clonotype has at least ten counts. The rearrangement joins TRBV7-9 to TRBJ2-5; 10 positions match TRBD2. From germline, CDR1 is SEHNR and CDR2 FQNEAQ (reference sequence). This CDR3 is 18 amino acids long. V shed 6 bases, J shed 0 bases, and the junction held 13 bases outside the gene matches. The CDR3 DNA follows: TGTGCCAGCAGTCCTCTAGCGGGAGTAAATTTGTACCAAGAGACCCAGTACTTC. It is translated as CASSPLAGVNLYQETQYF.

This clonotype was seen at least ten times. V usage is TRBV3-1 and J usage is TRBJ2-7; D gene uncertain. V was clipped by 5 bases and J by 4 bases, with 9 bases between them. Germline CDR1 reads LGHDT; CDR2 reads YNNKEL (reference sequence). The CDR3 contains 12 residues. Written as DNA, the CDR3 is TGTGCCAGCAGCGCCTTTACTTACGAGCAGTACTTC. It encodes CASSAFTYEQYF.

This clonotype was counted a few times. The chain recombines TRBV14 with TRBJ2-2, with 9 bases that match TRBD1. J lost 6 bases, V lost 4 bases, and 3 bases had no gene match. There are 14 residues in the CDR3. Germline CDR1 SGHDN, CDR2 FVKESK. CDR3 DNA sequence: TGTGCCAGCAGCCTCAACAGGGGGCCCGGGGAGCTGTTTTTT. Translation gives CASSLNRGPGELFF.

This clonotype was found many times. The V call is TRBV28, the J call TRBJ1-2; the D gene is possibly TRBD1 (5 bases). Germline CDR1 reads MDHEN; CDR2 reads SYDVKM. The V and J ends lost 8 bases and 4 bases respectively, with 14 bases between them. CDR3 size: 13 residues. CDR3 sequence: CASGMTVSYGYTF. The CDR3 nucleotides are TGTGCCAGCGGGATGACAGTCAGCTATGGCTACACCTTC.

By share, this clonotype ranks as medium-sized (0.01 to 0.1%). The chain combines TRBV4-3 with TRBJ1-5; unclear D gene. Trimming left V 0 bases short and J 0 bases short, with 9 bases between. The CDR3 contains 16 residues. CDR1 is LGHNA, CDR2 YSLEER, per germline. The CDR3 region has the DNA TGCGCCAGCAGCCAAGAGCTGAGAAATAGCAATCAGCCCCAGCATTTT. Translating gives CASSQELRNSNQPQHF.

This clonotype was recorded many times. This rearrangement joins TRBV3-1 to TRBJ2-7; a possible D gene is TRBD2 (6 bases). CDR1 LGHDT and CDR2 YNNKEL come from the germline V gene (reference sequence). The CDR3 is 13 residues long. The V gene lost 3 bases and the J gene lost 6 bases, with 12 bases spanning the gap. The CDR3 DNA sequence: TGTGCCAGCAGCCAGAGCACTAGCCTCGAGCAGTACTTC. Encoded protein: CASSQSTSLEQYF.

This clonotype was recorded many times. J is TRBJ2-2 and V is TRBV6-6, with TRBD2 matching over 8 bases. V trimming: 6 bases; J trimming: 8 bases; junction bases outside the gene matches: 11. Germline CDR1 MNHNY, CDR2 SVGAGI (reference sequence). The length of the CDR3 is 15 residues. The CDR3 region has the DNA TGTGCCAGCAGGACCTCCGGGACTAGTAGTGGGGAGCTGTTTTTT. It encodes CASRTSGTSSGELFF.